In this sample, the clone carrying this TCR beta chain turned up a few times. Its matching antigen is unknown. The junction shows a germline mismatch at one end, possibly a read error. Every isolated RNA sample was fully reverse transcribed, so sequencing captured expressed TCRB transcripts. Data came from immunoSEQ multiplex PCR; TCRdb stores just in-frame clones and leaves some out. In the table there are about 400,000 clones, roughly 13% of which are singletons. CDR1 KGHSH and CDR2 LQKENI come from the germline V gene. The CDR3 has 15 residues. The data originate from a study of beta chain features in type 1 diabetes. In the study overall: Healthy donors and patients showed comparable age, gender and cell yields.

Study-wide findings and caveats: Type 1 diabetes patients showed a moderate but significant shortening of TCRB CDR3s in all four CD4+ subsets.

The sample consisted of naive CD4+ T cells from blood. The V call is TRBV18, the J call TRBJ2-3, with D unclear. This TCR came from a woman younger than 30 with type 1 diabetes. The CDR3 protein is CASSPPAGVTDTQYF. CDR3 in DNA: TGTGCCAGCTCCCCACCGGCAGGCGTCACAGATACGCAGTATTTT.